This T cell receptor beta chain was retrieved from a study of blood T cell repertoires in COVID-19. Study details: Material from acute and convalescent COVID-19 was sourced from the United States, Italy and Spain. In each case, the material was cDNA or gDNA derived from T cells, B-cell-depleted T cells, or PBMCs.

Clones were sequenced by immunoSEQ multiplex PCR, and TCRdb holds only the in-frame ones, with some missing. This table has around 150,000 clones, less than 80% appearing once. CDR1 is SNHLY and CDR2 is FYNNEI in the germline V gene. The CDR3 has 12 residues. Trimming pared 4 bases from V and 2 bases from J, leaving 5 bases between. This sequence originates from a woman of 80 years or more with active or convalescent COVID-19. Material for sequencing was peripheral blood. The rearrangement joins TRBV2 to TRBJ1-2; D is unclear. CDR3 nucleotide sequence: TGTGCCAGCAGTGCCGTAAACTATGGCTACACCTTC. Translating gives CASSAVNYGYTF.